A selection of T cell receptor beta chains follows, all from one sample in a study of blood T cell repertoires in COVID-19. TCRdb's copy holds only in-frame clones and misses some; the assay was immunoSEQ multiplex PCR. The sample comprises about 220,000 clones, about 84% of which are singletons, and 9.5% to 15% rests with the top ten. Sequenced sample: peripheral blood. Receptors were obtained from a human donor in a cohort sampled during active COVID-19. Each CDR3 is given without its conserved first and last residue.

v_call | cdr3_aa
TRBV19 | ASSIAGPNYGYT
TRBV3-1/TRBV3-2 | ASSQGLRSYEQY
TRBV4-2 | ASSRRVQETQY
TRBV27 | ASSFHRGPFIYEQY
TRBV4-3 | ASSQDLAGGQQF
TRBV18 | ASSPRTGGYT
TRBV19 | ASTPFSPQTGVYGYT
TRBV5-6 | ASSTKTGYGYT
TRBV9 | ASSVEGGGMFNTEAF
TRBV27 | ASSLGQKNSPLH
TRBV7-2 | ASSLAQGGAYEQY
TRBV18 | ASSRGNNQPQH
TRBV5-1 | ASSLDQGANNEQF
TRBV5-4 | ASSMGSLGLNTGELF